This T cell receptor (beta chain) was documented in a study of blood T cell repertoires in COVID-19. Across the whole study: Italy, Spain and the United States were the sources of the convalescent and acute COVID-19 samples.

Clones were read by immunoSEQ multiplex PCR, and TCRdb kept only the in-frame ones, dropping some. The data show 200,000 to 300,000 clones, about 82% seen once. Between the trimmed V and J ends, which lost 1 base and 3 bases, there was a span of 13 bases. The CDR3 loop spans 15 amino acids. Germline CDR1 is MGHRA and CDR2 is YSYEKL. Sequenced input: peripheral blood. This sequence joins TRBV4-1 and TRBJ2-7, with D possibly being TRBD2 (5 bases). The receptor comes from a woman older than 75 with COVID-19, enrolled during active disease. CDR3 loop: CASSQGAGGVYEQYF. CDR3 nucleotide sequence: TGCGCCAGCAGCCAAGGAGCCGGAGGAGTCTACGAGCAGTACTTC.